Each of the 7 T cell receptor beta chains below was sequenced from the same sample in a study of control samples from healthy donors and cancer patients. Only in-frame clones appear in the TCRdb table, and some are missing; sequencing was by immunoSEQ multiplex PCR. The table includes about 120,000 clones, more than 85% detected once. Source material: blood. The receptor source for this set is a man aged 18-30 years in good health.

This chain's CDR3 is CSVGTGLYYTF. CDR3 DNA: TGCAGCGTTGGCACCGGGTTGTACTACACCTTC. The rearrangement joins TRBV29-1 to TRBJ1-2; D remains ambiguous. The V end was cut by 4 bases, the J end by 10 bases, with 13 bases between. Germline V CDR1 and CDR2: SQVTM, ANQGSEA. This CDR3 contains 11 residues.

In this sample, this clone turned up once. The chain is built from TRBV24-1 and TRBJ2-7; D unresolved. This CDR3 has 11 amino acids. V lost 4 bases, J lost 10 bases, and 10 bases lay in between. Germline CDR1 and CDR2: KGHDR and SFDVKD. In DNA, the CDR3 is TGTGCCACCAGTGACCAAGAAGGCCAGTACTTC. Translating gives CATSDQEGQYF.

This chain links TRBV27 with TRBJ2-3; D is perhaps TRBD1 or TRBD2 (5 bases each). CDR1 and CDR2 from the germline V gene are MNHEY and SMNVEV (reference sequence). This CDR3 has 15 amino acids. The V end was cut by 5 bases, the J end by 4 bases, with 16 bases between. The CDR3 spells CASSILRDLADTQYF. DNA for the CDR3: TGTGCCAGCAGTATCCTCCGGGACCTTGCAGATACGCAGTATTTT.

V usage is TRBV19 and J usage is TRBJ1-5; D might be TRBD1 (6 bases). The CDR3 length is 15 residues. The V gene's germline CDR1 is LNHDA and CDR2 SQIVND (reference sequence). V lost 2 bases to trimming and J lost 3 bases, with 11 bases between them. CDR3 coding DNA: TGTGCCAGTAGTATATACCGGGACAACAATCAGCCCCAGCATTTT. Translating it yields CASSIYRDNNQPQHF. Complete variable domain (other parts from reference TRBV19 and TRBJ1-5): DGGITQSPKYLFRKEGQNVTLSCEQNLNHDAMYWYRQDPGQGLRLIYYSQIVNDFQKGDIAEGYSVSREKKESFPLTVTSAQKNPTAFYLCASSIYRDNNQPQHFGDGTRLSIL.

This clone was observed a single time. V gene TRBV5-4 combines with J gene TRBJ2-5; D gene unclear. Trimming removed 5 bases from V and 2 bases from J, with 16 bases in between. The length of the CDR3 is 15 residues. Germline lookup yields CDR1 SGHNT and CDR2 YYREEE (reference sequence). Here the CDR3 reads CASSNNPVGQETQYF. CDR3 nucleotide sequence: TGTGCCAGCAGTAACAACCCGGTCGGGCAAGAGACCCAGTACTTC.

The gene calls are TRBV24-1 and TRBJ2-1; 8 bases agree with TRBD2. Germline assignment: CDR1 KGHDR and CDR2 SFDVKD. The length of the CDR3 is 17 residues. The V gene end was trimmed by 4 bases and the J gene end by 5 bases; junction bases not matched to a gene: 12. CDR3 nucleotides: TGTGCCACCAGTGACACCCCGGGACTAGGGTACAACAATGAGCAGTTCTTC. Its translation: CATSDTPGLGYNNEQFF.

In DNA, the CDR3 is TGTGCCAGCATTCCAGGACAGACACCAGAGACCCAGTACTTC. It yields the protein CASIPGQTPETQYF. V is TRBV2 and J is TRBJ2-5; maybe TRBD1 (6 bases). This CDR3 is built from 14 residues. The germline V and J ends were trimmed by 7 bases and 4 bases, with 16 bases remaining between them. CDR1 is SNHLY, CDR2 FYNNEI, per germline.